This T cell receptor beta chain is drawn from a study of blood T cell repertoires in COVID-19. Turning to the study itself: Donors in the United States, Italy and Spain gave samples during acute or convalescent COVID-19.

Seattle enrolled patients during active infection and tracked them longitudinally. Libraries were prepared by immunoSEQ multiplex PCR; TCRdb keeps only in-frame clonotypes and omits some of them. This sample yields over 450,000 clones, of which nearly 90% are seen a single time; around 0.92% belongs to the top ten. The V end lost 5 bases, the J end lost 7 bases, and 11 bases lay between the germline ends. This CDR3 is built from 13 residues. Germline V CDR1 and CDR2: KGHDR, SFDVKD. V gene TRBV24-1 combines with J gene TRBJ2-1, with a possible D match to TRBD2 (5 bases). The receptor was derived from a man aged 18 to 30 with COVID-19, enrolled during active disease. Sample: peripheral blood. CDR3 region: CATSVSGLNEQFF. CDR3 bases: TGTGCCACCAGTGTCTCGGGGTTAAATGAGCAGTTCTTC.